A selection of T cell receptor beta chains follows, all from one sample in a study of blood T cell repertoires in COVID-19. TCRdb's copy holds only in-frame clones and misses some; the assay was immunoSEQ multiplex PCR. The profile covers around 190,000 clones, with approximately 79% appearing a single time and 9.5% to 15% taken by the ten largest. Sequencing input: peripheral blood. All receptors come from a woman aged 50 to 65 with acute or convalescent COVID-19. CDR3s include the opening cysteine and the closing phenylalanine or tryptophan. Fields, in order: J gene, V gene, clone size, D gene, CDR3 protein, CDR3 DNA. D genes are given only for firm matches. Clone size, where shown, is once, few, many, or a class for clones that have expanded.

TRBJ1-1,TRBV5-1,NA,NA,CASSLAGFTEAFF,TGCGCCAGCAGCTTGGCGGGTTTCACTGAAGCTTTCTTT
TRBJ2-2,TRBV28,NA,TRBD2,CASRVLAARRGELFF,TGTGCCAGCAGAGTACTAGCGGCAAGGCGCGGGGAGCTGTTTTTT
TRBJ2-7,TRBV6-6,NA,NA,CASSQGTSSYEQYF,TGTGCCAGCAGCCAGGGGACATCCTCCTACGAGCAGTACTTC
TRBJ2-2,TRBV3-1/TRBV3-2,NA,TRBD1,CASTPNGQGEITGELFF,TGTGCCAGCACGCCTAACGGACAGGGGGAGATCACCGGGGAGCTGTTTTTT
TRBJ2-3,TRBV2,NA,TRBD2,CASSVGLAVSTDTQYF,TGTGCCAGCAGTGTGGGACTAGCGGTTAGCACAGATACGCAGTATTTT
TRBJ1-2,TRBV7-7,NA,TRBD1,CASSLGRPGQGEHYGYTF,TGTGCCAGCAGCTTAGGCCGACCCGGACAGGGGGAACACTATGGCTACACCTTC
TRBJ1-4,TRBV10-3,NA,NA,CAISSTGTSQEKLFF,TGTGCCATCAGTTCCACCGGGACTTCTCAGGAGAAACTGTTTTTT
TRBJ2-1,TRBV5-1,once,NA,CASRRGDGSYNEQFF,TGCGCCAGCCGCCGCGGTGATGGAAGCTACAATGAGCAGTTCTTC
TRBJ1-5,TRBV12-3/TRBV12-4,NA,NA,CASRGGYLQPQHF,TGTGCCAGCAGAGGGGGATACTTACAGCCCCAGCATTTT
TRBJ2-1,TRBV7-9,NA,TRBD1,CASSLAAGTGTVNEQFF,TGTGCCAGCAGCTTAGCCGCCGGGACAGGGACGGTCAATGAGCAGTTCTTC
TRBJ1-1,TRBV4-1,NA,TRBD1,CASSQFQGEEAFF,TGCGCCAGCAGCCAATTCCAGGGGGAGGAAGCTTTCTTT
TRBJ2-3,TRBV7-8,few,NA,CASSYKNPRLPSSTDTQYF,TGTGCCAGCAGCTATAAAAACCCAAGACTACCTTCTAGCACAGATACGCAGTATTTT
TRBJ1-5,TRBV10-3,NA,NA,CAIRQSLGQPQHF,TGTGCCATCCGACAGAGTCTGGGGCAGCCCCAGCATTTT
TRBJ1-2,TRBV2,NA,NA,CASRSGGAYGYTF,TGTGCCAGCAGATCTGGGGGGGCCTATGGCTACACCTTC
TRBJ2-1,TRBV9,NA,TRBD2,CASSALSGGSYNEQFF,TGTGCCAGCAGCGCGCTAAGCGGGGGATCCTACAATGAGCAGTTCTTC
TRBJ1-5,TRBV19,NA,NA,CASSIERRQYQHF,TGTGCCAGTAGTATAGAAAGGAGACAGTACCAGCATTTT
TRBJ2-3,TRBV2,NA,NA,CASTGEGDTQYF,TGTGCCAGCACGGGGGAAGGAGATACGCAGTATTTT
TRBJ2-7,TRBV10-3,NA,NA,CAISPLAVPYEQYF,TGTGCCATCAGTCCCTTAGCGGTGCCCTACGAGCAGTACTTC
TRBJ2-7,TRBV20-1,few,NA,CSASSRDGYEQYF,TGCAGTGCTAGTTCCAGGGATGGGTACGAGCAGTACTTC
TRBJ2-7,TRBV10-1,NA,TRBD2,CASSPAGSSYEQYF,TGCGCCAGCAGTCCAGCGGGGTCCTCCTACGAGCAGTACTTC
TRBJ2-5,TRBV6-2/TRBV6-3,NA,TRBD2,CASSSRTSGQETQYF,TGTGCCAGCAGTTCCCGGACTAGCGGACAAGAGACCCAGTACTTC
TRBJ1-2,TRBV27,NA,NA,CASSRQWNYGYTF,TGTGCCAGCAGCCGACAGTGGAACTATGGCTACACCTTC
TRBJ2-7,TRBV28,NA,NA,CASSPAGSRTYEQYF,TGTGCCAGCAGCCCGGCGGGGTCTAGGACCTACGAGCAGTACTTC
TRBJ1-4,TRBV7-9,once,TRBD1,CASSRDRGATNEKLFF,TGTGCCAGCAGCCGAGACAGGGGAGCAACTAATGAAAAACTGTTTTTT
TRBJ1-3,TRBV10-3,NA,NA,CAISRQMGNTIYF,TGTGCCATCAGTCGACAGATGGGAAACACCATATATTTT
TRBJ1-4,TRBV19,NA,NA,CASNYGSQRNEKLFF,TGTGCCAGTAACTACGGATCTCAACGTAATGAAAAACTGTTTTTT
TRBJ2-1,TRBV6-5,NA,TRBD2,CASSYSTSGHNEQFF,TGTGCCAGCAGTTACTCAACTAGCGGACACAATGAGCAGTTCTTC
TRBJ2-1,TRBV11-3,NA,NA,CASSLEAGLDEQFF,TGTGCCAGCAGCTTAGAGGCAGGGTTGGATGAGCAGTTCTTC
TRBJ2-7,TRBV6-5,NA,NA,CASSSTSREQYF,TGTGCCAGCAGCTCGACTTCGAGGGAGCAGTACTTC
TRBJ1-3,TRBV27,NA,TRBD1,CASRIKDRGSGNTIYF,TGTGCCAGCCGCATTAAGGACAGGGGCTCTGGAAACACCATATATTTT
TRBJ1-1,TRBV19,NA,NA,CASTVGAFGTEAFF,TGTGCCAGTACCGTAGGGGCGTTCGGCACTGAAGCTTTCTTT
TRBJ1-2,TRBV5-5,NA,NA,CASSFSNYGYTF,TGTGCCAGCAGCTTCAGTAACTATGGCTACACCTTC
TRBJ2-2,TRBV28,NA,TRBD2,CASSLGTSGSYGTGELFF,TGTGCCAGCAGTCTCGGGACTAGCGGGAGTTACGGCACCGGGGAGCTGTTTTTT
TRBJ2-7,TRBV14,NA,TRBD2,CASSPLIRPSGIYEQYF,TGTGCCAGCAGCCCCCTGATTCGACCTAGCGGGATATACGAGCAGTACTTC
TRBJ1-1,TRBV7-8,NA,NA,CASSLGQLQKAFF,TGTGCCAGCAGCTTAGGACAGCTCCAGAAAGCTTTCTTT
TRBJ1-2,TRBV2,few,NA,CASSLYLGNDGYTF,TGTGCCAGCAGCCTATACTTGGGCAACGATGGCTACACCTTC
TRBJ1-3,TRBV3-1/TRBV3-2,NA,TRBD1,CASSQGQGPGNTIYF,TGTGCCAGCAGCCAAGGACAGGGGCCTGGAAACACCATATATTTT
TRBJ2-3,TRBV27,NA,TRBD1,CASSLSGTGGSNTQYF,TGTGCCAGCAGTTTAAGCGGGACAGGGGGCTCGAATACGCAGTATTTT
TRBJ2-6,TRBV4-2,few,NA,CASSLRTGTSSSGANVLTF,TGTGCCAGCAGCCTTCGGACCGGGACATCTTCCTCTGGGGCCAACGTCCTGACTTTC
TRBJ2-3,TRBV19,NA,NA,CASRAVSISGRTDTQYF,TGTGCCAGTAGGGCAGTTTCTATCAGCGGCCGCACAGATACGCAGTATTTT
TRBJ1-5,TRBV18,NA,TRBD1,CASSHLDRSSNQPQHF,TGTGCCAGCTCACATCTGGACAGGTCAAGCAATCAGCCCCAGCATTTT